The T cell receptor (beta chain) described here comes from a study of siplizumab effects on memory and regulatory T cells. Study-wide results and caveats: Confirmatory evidence of suppressive function in proliferating siplizumab-culture Tregs was not obtained. A minor fraction of alloreactive clones, and no more, mapped to unstimulated subsets. The diversity of naive T cells seemed greater than that of memory cells, and their alloresponse contribution seemed major. Naive or memory phenotype assignment was not possible for roughly 80-95% of proliferating CD4+ or CD8+ clones.

The CDR3 is made up of 12 amino acids. Per germline, CDR1 SGHNT and CDR2 YYREEE (reference sequence). V gave up 2 bases and J gave up 5 bases, with 7 bases separating them. Clones were sequenced by immunoSEQ multiplex PCR, and TCRdb holds only the in-frame ones, with some missing. The repertoire holds some 73,000 clones, with about 92% as singletons. A word on this clone: Its antigen is as yet unknown. This same CDR3 is encoded by further DNA sequences in the sample.

The clonotype comes from a human donor in good health. The J gene is TRBJ1-1, the V gene TRBV5-4; D is perhaps TRBD1 (5 bases). Specimen: CD8+ T cells sorted from blood. CDR3: CASSFGGTEAFF. The CDR3 bases are TGTGCCAGCAGCTTTGGGGGGACTGAAGCTTTCTTT.